This T cell receptor (beta chain) was identified in a study of blood T cell repertoires in COVID-19. Across the study: Sites across the United States, Italy and Spain contributed samples from acute and convalescent COVID-19.

Trimming cost V 0 bases and J 2 bases, with 4 bases left between them. This CDR3 region has 14 residues. Germline CDR1 SGHNT, CDR2 YENEEA. In the authors' methods: From reference gene primer amplification, estimates of nucleated cell counts were derived. Assay used: immunoSEQ multiplex PCR; TCRdb lists only in-frame clones, some missing. The V and J calls and clone size were taken over from that table, and D and trimming were inferred from the DNA. The sample has 210,000 or so clones, around 84% seen once. Sequenced sample: peripheral blood. The sequence came from a human donor in a cohort sampled during active COVID-19. This sequence joins TRBV11-3 and TRBJ2-2; D remains ambiguous. The DNA for the CDR3 is TGTGCCAGCAGCTTAGATCTCAACACCGGGGAGCTGTTTTTT. Translation: CASSLDLNTGELFF.